The rows below give T cell receptor beta chains drawn from one sample of a study of cytomegalovirus exposure and HLA in healthy donors. Here immunoSEQ multiplex PCR was the method, and the copy in TCRdb shows in-frame clones only, minus some. The sample lists some 100,000 clones, 76% occurring once. The specimen sequenced was PBMCs. The receptors here all came from a woman between 45 and 65 years old in good health and CMV-seropositive. Each CDR3 is given with its conserved first and last residue. A D gene is named only where the DNA matches it firmly. Clone size is not always given. Where it is, it says once, few, many or a class for expanded clones.

size: .
D: .
V: TRBV29-1
J: TRBJ1-1
DNA: TGCAGCGCTGACAGACTTTTTACGAACACTGAAGCTTTCTTT
CDR3: CSADRLFTNTEAFF

size: .
D: TRBD1
V: TRBV18
J: TRBJ2-7
DNA: TGTGCCAGCTCACCCACAGGGGTCTACGAGCAGTACTTC
CDR3: CASSPTGVYEQYF

size: .
D: .
V: TRBV18
J: TRBJ1-2
DNA: TGTGCCAGCTCACCCCCCTCAGATATCAGCTACACCTTC
CDR3: CASSPPSDISYTF

size: .
D: .
V: TRBV7-7
J: TRBJ1-3
DNA: TGTGCTAGCAGCTCCCTTTGGGGGCTAAGGCGAAACACCATATATTTT
CDR3: CASSSLWGLRRNTIYF

size: few
D: .
V: TRBV14
J: TRBJ1-1
DNA: TGTGCCAGCAGCCAAGGGTTTGCAGGAGAAGCTTTCTTT
CDR3: CASSQGFAGEAFF

size: .
D: TRBD1
V: TRBV7-9
J: TRBJ2-7
DNA: TGTGCCAGCAGCCCGCGACAGGGGACCTACGAGCAGTACTTC
CDR3: CASSPRQGTYEQYF

size: .
D: TRBD2
V: TRBV2
J: TRBJ2-1
DNA: TGTGCCAGCAGTGAACGGGGGGGTCGGTCAAATGAGCAGTTCTTC
CDR3: CASSERGGRSNEQFF

size: .
D: .
V: TRBV6-6
J: TRBJ1-5
DNA: TGTGCCAGCAGTTACGGACAGTTTTATAGCAATCAGCCCCAGCATTTT
CDR3: CASSYGQFYSNQPQHF

size: .
D: .
V: TRBV19
J: TRBJ2-1
DNA: TGTGCCAGCACTGACAGAGGTCCCTACAATGAGCAGTTCTTC
CDR3: CASTDRGPYNEQFF

size: .
D: .
V: TRBV19
J: TRBJ1-5
DNA: TGTGCCAGTACCCCCCCGGGGGGCAATCAGCCCCAGCATTTT
CDR3: CASTPPGGNQPQHF